This T cell receptor (beta chain) was recorded in a study of OX40 agonist ivuxolimab in advanced cancers. Study findings and constraints: At doses 0.1 to 3.0 mg/kg, CD4+ and CD8+ clones expanded.

This table comes from immunoSEQ multiplex PCR, and its TCRdb copy is limited to in-frame clones, with some not included. The data contain approximately 70,000 clones, 85% of them singletons. In germline, CDR1 is MNHEY, CDR2 SMNVEV (reference sequence). V lost 4 bases to trimming and J lost 7 bases, with 17 bases between them. The CDR3 is made up of 14 amino acids. This clone has only a few counts. The target antigen is unknown. This TCR came from an adult with an advanced solid tumor such as melanoma, head and neck, liver or kidney cancer. The input for sequencing was CD4+ or CD8+ T cells sorted from blood, taken in a trial of the OX40 agonist ivuxolimab. This chain links TRBV27 with TRBJ2-7; D perhaps matches TRBD1 (6 bases). The CDR3 protein is CASSSYRVSSEQYF. CDR3 DNA: TGTGCCAGCAGTTCTTACAGGGTGAGCTCAGAGCAGTACTTC.